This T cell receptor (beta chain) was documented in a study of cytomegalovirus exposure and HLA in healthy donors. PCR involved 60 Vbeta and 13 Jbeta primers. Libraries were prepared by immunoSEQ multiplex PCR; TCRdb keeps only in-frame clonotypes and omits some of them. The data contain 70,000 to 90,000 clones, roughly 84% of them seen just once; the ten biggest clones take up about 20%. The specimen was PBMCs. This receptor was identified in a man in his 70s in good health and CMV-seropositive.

CDR3 residues: CATPTPSGGTGETQYF. CDR3 sequence (DNA): TGTGCCACCCCAACCCCTTCCGGGGGGACTGGAGAGACCCAGTACTTC. The chain combines TRBV10-3 with TRBJ2-5, with 7 nucleotides matching TRBD2. V trimming: 10 bases; J trimming: 4 bases; junction bases outside the gene matches: 18. This CDR3 region has 16 residues. The germline V gene has CDR1 ENHRY and CDR2 SYGVKD.